This T cell receptor (beta chain) was retrieved from a study of blood T cells in healthy people across ages. General observations from the study: Researchers report that TCR beta diversity correlated strongly with naive T cell percentage.

This clonotype was found many times. Its antigen is still unknown. In each sample, at least 7 million PBMCs were isolated. Primed by a sample-barcoded 5' primer and a J-beta primer mix, a second PCR proceeded for about 7 to 11 cycles. Each cDNA molecule carried a tag from a template-switch adaptor that contained 12 random nucleotides. TCRdb fed the 5' RACE reads into MiXCR, producing one record per CDR3 protein. Found here are approximately 1,700,000 distinct CDR3 sequences, more than 35% of them singletons; the top ten hold under 25%. The receptor was derived from a human donor in good health. Source material: blood.

CDR3 loop: CSASATGADTQYF. CDR3 sequence (DNA): TGCAGTGCTAGTGCTACAGGGGCAGATACGCAGTATTTT. This chain connects TRBV20-1 to TRBJ2-3; the match to TRBD1 covers 7 bases. The CDR3 extends over 13 amino acids. Germline V gives CDR1 DFQATT, CDR2 SNEGSKA (reference sequence). The ends lost 3 bases at V and 4 bases at J; junction bases unmatched: 4.